A single sample gave rise to the 2 T cell receptor delta chains below, sequenced in a study of delta chains in infants with herpesvirus infections. PBMC RNA was reverse transcribed using gamma-chain- and delta-chain-specific primers. TCRdb fed the RT-PCR reads into CATT to redo clone calling. The table lists several hundred delta-chain clones, 35% to 60% of them singletons. Sample: peripheral blood, taken at time point 1 of longitudinal follow-up. The source of these receptors is a human donor who was a Ugandan infant, either HIV-exposed or HIV-unexposed (not recorded which).

This clone was seen a few times. Given a far larger clone just one base away, this is likely a sequencing read error. V usage is TRDV2 and J usage is TRDJ3; 11 positions agree with TRDD3. Germline V gene sequence: CDR1 GEAIGNYY, CDR2 EKD. The CDR3 covers 18 residues. J gave up 0 bases and V 3 bases, and 3 bases lay outside the gene matches. The CDR3 DNA reads as TGTGCCTGTGACGTACTGGGGGATATCTCCTGGGACACCCGACAGATGTTTTTC. Protein: CACDVLGDISWDTRQMFF.

Judged by abundance, this clone is large (0.1 to 1%). Additional DNA sequences in this sample encode the identical CDR3. J is TRDJ3 and V is TRDV2; 11 nucleotides agree with TRDD3. The CDR3 length is 18 residues. V dropped 1 base and J dropped 1; count of bases not matched to a gene: 2. Germline V CDR1 and CDR2: GEAIGNYY, EKD. CDR3 nucleotides: TGTGCCTGTGACACTGGGGGATACGCTTCCTGGGACACCCGACAGATGTTTTTC. Protein product: CACDTGGYASWDTRQMFF.